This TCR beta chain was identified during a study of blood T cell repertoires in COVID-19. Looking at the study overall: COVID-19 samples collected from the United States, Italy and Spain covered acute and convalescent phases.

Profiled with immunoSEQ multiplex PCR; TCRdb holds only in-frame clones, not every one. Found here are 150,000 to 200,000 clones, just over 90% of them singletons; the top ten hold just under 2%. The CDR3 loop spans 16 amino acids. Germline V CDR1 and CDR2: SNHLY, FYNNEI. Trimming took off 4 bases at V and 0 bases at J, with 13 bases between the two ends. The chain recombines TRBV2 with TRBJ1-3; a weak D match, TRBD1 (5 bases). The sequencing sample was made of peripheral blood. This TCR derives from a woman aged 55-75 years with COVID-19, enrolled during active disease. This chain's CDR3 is CASSGGDSNSGNTIYF. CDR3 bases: TGTGCCAGCAGTGGGGGCGACTCCAACTCTGGAAACACCATATATTTT.